The 31 T cell receptor beta chains below come from one sample, sequenced in a study of blood T cell repertoires in COVID-19. Some clones are missing from TCRdb's copy, which holds only in-frame ones; the method was immunoSEQ multiplex PCR. This sample has about 200,000 clones; 80% to 90% occur once, and the top ten carry about 13%. The source material was peripheral blood. These receptors originate from a human donor in a cohort sampled during active COVID-19.

The chain couples TRBV6-1 to TRBJ2-2; no reliable D call. The CDR3 has 14 residues. V lost 0 bases and J lost 1, with 3 bases in between. The germline CDR1 and CDR2 sequences are MNHNS and SASEGT. The CDR3 sequence: CASSEARNTGELFF. CDR3 in DNA: TGTGCCAGCAGTGAAGCCAGGAACACCGGGGAGCTGTTTTTT.

V and J are TRBV12-3 or TRBV12-4 and TRBJ1-1, with D perhaps TRBD1 (5 bases). Trimming stripped 5 bases from V and 0 bases from J, with 7 bases between. The CDR3 contains 13 residues. The CDR3: CASSEQVNTEAFF. The CDR3 coding sequence is TGTGCCAGCAGTGAACAGGTGAACACTGAAGCTTTCTTT.

The chain combines TRBV5-4 with TRBJ2-3; TRBD2 matches at 16 bases. Germline V gives CDR1 SGHNT, CDR2 YYREEE (reference sequence). V lost 4 bases and J lost 11; bases outside the gene matches: 13. CDR3 length equals 17 residues. CDR3 bases: TGTGCCAGCAGCCCGGGACTAGCGGGAGGGGCGGTGCGGGAGCAGTATTTT. As protein: CASSPGLAGGAVREQYF.

The chain is built from TRBV27 and TRBJ2-1; possible D gene TRBD2, 5 bases. V lost 5 bases to trimming and J lost 1 base, with 24 bases between them. Germline V gene lookup returns CDR1 MNHEY and CDR2 SMNVEV (reference sequence). This CDR3 comprises 19 residues. The CDR3 loop is CASSVRGSALISSYNEQFF. In nucleotides, the CDR3 is TGTGCCAGCAGTGTCCGCGGGTCAGCTCTTATAAGTTCCTACAATGAGCAGTTCTTC.

The chain uses TRBV18 and TRBJ2-5, with a weak D call TRBD1 (6 bases). Germline CDR1 reads KGHSH; CDR2 reads LQKENI. This CDR3 is 13 amino acids long. Trimming left V 6 bases short and J 5 bases short, with 13 bases between. Here the CDR3 DNA reads TGTGCCAGCTCCCTACAGGGCGGGGAGACCCAGTACTTC. Translating it yields CASSLQGGETQYF. Filled out from reference TRBV18 and TRBJ2-5, the complete variable domain reads NAGVMQNPRHLVRRRGQEARLRCSPMKGHSHVYWYRQLPEEGLKFMVYLQKENIIDESGMPKERFSAEFPKEGPSILRIQQVVRGDSAAYFCASSLQGGETQYFGPGTRLLVL.

The V and J genes are TRBV7-9 and TRBJ2-5; no definite D call. The germline V gene encodes CDR1 SEHNR and CDR2 FQNEAQ (reference sequence). With 1 base removed from V and 5 bases from J, the gap between germline ends came to 14 bases. This CDR3 is built from 15 residues. CDR3 amino acids: CASSLVSPGLETQYF. In DNA form, the CDR3 reads TGTGCCAGCAGCTTAGTCTCCCCGGGTTTGGAGACCCAGTACTTC.

CDR3 residues: CASSVVSGMTDTQYF. The CDR3 DNA reads TGTGCCAGCAGCGTAGTTAGCGGGATGACAGATACGCAGTATTTT. The rearrangement joins TRBV9 to TRBJ2-3; 8 bases align to TRBD2. The trim removed 0 bases at V and 3 bases at J, leaving 3 bases unmatched. The germline V gene encodes CDR1 SGDLS and CDR2 YYNGEE. The CDR3 is made up of 15 amino acids.

V usage is TRBV14 and J usage is TRBJ2-7, with 7 nucleotides matching TRBD1. This CDR3 comprises 14 residues. V lost 6 bases, J lost 2 bases, and 7 bases stayed unmatched. Germline V gene sequence: CDR1 SGHDN, CDR2 FVKESK. CDR3 protein: CASRVDRNPYEQYF. CDR3 bases: TGTGCCAGCAGGGTGGACAGGAATCCCTACGAGCAGTACTTC. Combining the CDR3 with reference TRBV14 and TRBJ2-7 gives the whole variable domain EAGVTQFPSHSVIEKGQTVTLRCDPISGHDNLYWYRRVMGKEIKFLLHFVKESKQDESGMPNNRFLAERTGGTYSTLKVQPAELEDSGVYFCASRVDRNPYEQYFGPGTRLTVT.

This rearrangement joins TRBV27 to TRBJ1-1; D perhaps matches TRBD1 (5 bases). Looked up from germline, CDR1 is MNHEY and CDR2 is SMNVEV (reference sequence). This CDR3 comprises 13 residues. V dropped 5 bases and J dropped 4 bases, with 11 bases sitting between them. CDR3 region: CASSPGGSTEAFF. CDR3 coding DNA: TGTGCCAGCAGTCCCGGGGGTAGCACTGAAGCTTTCTTT.

The V call is TRBV7-6, the J call TRBJ2-5; 7 bases fit TRBD1. V was clipped by 5 bases and J by 2 bases; unmatched bases: 5. CDR3 length: 14 amino acids. Germline loops: CDR1 SGHVS, CDR2 FNYEAQ. The CDR3 nucleotides read TGTGCCAGCAGCCTAGGCAGGGGGCAAGAGACCCAGTACTTC. This gives the protein CASSLGRGQETQYF.

This rearrangement joins TRBV6-5 to TRBJ1-1; D remains unclear. V lost 0 bases and J lost 6, with 8 bases in between. CDR1 is MNHEY and CDR2 is SVGAGI in the germline V gene. The CDR3 sequence is 13 residues long. Here the CDR3 DNA reads TGTGCCAGCAGTTACTCGTTATTCTCTGAAGCTTTCTTT. Encoded protein: CASSYSLFSEAFF.

This chain links TRBV6-4 with TRBJ2-7, with D tentatively TRBD1 (6 bases). Trimming stripped 0 bases from V and 1 base from J, with 19 bases between. Per the germline V gene, CDR1 is MRHNA and CDR2 is SNTAGT. The CDR3 covers 18 residues. The CDR3 DNA reads as TGTGCCAGCAGTGACTCGGCGGACAGAACCGAAAGATCCTACGAGCAGTACTTC. This sequence encodes CASSDSADRTERSYEQYF.

This clone occurred once. The chain employs TRBV6-5 and TRBJ1-1; D perhaps matches TRBD1 (5 bases). V gave up 4 bases and J gave up 4 bases, with 10 bases separating them. Germline CDR1 MNHEY, CDR2 SVGAGI. The CDR3 runs to 13 residues. The CDR3 coding sequence is TGTGCCAGCAGTTGGGGGGGGACCACTGAAGCTTTCTTT. Its protein product is CASSWGGTTEAFF.

V gene TRBV28 combines with J gene TRBJ1-4; TRBD1 matches 7 bases. CDR1 is MDHEN and CDR2 is SYDVKM in the germline V gene. V lost 5 bases, J lost 0 bases, and 12 bases stayed unmatched. The CDR3 spans 18 residues. The CDR3 nucleotides read TGTGCCAGCAGTCGACAGGGCCGGGGACGAGCAACTAATGAAAAACTGTTTTTT. Protein sequence: CASSRQGRGRATNEKLFF.

The V and J genes are TRBV3-1 (or the pseudogene TRBV3-2) and TRBJ2-7; TRBD2 matches 14 bases. V gave up 4 bases and J gave up 4 bases; unmatched junction bases: 3. CDR3 length: 15 residues. CDR1 and CDR2 (germline): LGHDT, YNNKEL (reference sequence). Written as DNA, the CDR3 is TGTGCCAGCAGCCTGACTAGCGGGAGGGATTACGAGCAGTACTTC. Amino acid sequence: CASSLTSGRDYEQYF.

The chain couples TRBV29-1 to TRBJ1-3; D is ambiguous. Trimming took 4 bases from V and 5 from J, leaving 15 bases between them. CDR3 length: 14 residues. CDR1 is SQVTM and CDR2 is ANQGSEA in the germline V gene. The CDR3 coding sequence is TGCAGCGTTGCCCTTCAGTTTTCTCGAAACACCATATATTTT. It codes for CSVALQFSRNTIYF.

The chain couples TRBV2 to TRBJ1-2; TRBD1 matches at 10 bases. Losses at the gene ends were 6 bases for V and 4 bases for J; bases not matched to a gene: 5. The germline gives CDR1 SNHLY, CDR2 FYNNEI. This CDR3 is built from 14 residues. CDR3 bases: TGTGCCAGCAGGAGGGACAGGGGAAGCTATGGCTACACCTTC. Translation: CASRRDRGSYGYTF.

The genes are TRBV28 and TRBJ2-7; the match to TRBD2 covers 7 bases. The germline V gene has CDR1 MDHEN and CDR2 SYDVKM. The CDR3 spans 15 residues. V lost 4 bases, J lost 0 bases, and 6 bases stayed unmatched. Here the CDR3 reads CASSSLGGSSYEQYF. The DNA for the CDR3 is TGTGCCAGCAGTTCTCTGGGCGGGAGCTCCTACGAGCAGTACTTC.

The chain employs TRBV7-2 and TRBJ2-5, with 10 bases fitting TRBD2. The germline V gene has CDR1 SGHTA and CDR2 FQGNSA. Germline trimming cut 6 bases from V and 2 bases from J; bases unmatched to any gene: 6. This CDR3 contains 15 residues. The CDR3 nucleotides are TGTGCCAGCAGACCGGGACTAGCGCAACAAGAGACCCAGTACTTC. As protein: CASRPGLAQQETQYF.

The J gene is TRBJ1-2, the V gene TRBV20-1, with D possibly being TRBD1 (5 bases). V was clipped by 3 bases and J by 6 bases, with 8 bases between them. The CDR3 has 11 amino acids. CDR1 DFQATT and CDR2 SNEGSKA come from the germline V gene (reference sequence). The CDR3 is CSASQGNGYTF. CDR3 in DNA: TGCAGTGCTAGTCAGGGCAATGGCTACACCTTC.

In regard to this clone: The same CDR3 can be traced to other DNA sequences in this sample. The chain employs TRBV5-1 and TRBJ2-5; the match to TRBD1 covers 10 bases. Germline loops: CDR1 SGHRS, CDR2 YFSETQ. This CDR3 contains 13 residues. Germline trimming cut 4 bases from V and 4 bases from J; bases unmatched to any gene: 1. The CDR3 DNA reads as TGCGCCAGCAGCCGGGACAGGGGAGAGACCCAGTACTTC. Translating gives CASSRDRGETQYF.

The rearrangement links TRBV2 to TRBJ2-7; 10 bases agree with TRBD2. Trimming removed 7 bases from V and 6 bases from J; junction bases left unmatched: 9. Germline lookup yields CDR1 SNHLY and CDR2 FYNNEI. The CDR3 totals 14 residues. DNA of the CDR3: TGTGCCAGCACTACTAGCGGGGCCACGGGCGAGCAGTACTTC. Translated: CASTTSGATGEQYF.

This chain joins TRBV28 and TRBJ1-2; maybe TRBD1 (6 bases). The CDR3 extends over 14 amino acids. Looked up from germline, CDR1 is MDHEN and CDR2 is SYDVKM. V lost 6 bases and J lost 5, with 16 bases in between. Written as DNA, the CDR3 is TGTGCCAGCAGCGCCGGGACAAGGATTTATGGCTACACCTTC. Protein sequence: CASSAGTRIYGYTF.

V is TRBV12-2 and J is TRBJ2-7; TRBD1 is the table's D call and was not checked against the DNA. TRBV12-2 constitutes a pseudogene. The CDR3 extends over 18 amino acids. This CDR3 reads CASRLALRLRQGGHEQYF. The CDR3 nucleotides are TGTGCAAGTCGCTTAGCGCTAAGGTTACGACAGGGGGGGCACGAGCAGTACTTC.

As DNA, the CDR3 is TGTGCCAGCAGCTTGGCCGGACAGGGAGGGTATGGCTACACCTTC. Protein: CASSLAGQGGYGYTF. This chain connects TRBV5-5 to TRBJ1-2, with 8 bases fitting TRBD1. The V and J ends lost 0 bases and 5 bases, in that order; junction bases with no gene match: 6. This CDR3 contains 15 residues. CDR1 and CDR2 from the germline V gene are SGHKS and YYEKEE (reference sequence).

The V call is TRBV29-1, the J call TRBJ2-3, with 13 bases aligning to TRBD2. V lost 7 bases to trimming and J lost 6 bases; unmatched junction nucleotides: 13. Germline V gene lookup returns CDR1 SQVTM and CDR2 ANQGSEA. CDR3 length: 16 amino acids. CDR3 loop: CSACPGLAGLLDTQYF. In nucleotides, the CDR3 is TGCAGCGCCTGTCCGGGACTAGCGGGACTGCTGGATACGCAGTATTTT.

V gene TRBV6-6 combines with J gene TRBJ2-4, with D maybe TRBD1 (5 bases). The germline CDR1 and CDR2 sequences are MNHNY and SVGAGI (reference sequence). Deletions cut 6 bases from V and 9 bases from J, with 15 bases between. The CDR3 covers 13 residues. CDR3 sequence (DNA): TGTGCCAGCAGCTCCGACAGTCATAGCATTCAGTACTTC. It is translated as CASSSDSHSIQYF.

This chain joins TRBV19 and TRBJ2-7, with 9 bases identical to TRBD2. Trimming removed 1 base from V and 2 bases from J; junction bases left unmatched: 3. Germline CDR1 reads LNHDA; CDR2 reads SQIVND (reference sequence). CDR3 length equals 15 residues. The CDR3 coding sequence is TGTGCCAGTAGTATAGTAGCGGGGGCCCCCTACGAGCAGTACTTC. It specifies CASSIVAGAPYEQYF.

The genes are TRBV7-9 and TRBJ2-3; D gene ambiguous. Trimming stripped 4 bases from V and 4 bases from J, with 9 bases between. This CDR3 is 13 amino acids long. Per germline, CDR1 SEHNR and CDR2 FQNEAQ (reference sequence). This CDR3 is CASSYGSPDTQYF. The DNA for the CDR3 is TGTGCCAGCAGCTATGGTAGTCCAGATACGCAGTATTTT.

This chain uses TRBV12-5 with TRBJ2-7; maybe TRBD2 (5 bases). The V gene's germline CDR1 is LGHNT and CDR2 FRNRAP. Trimming took off 6 bases at V and 4 bases at J, with 10 bases between the two ends. This CDR3 region has 12 residues. The CDR3 region is CASGRGGYEQYF. The CDR3 bases are TGTGCTAGTGGCCGCGGCGGGTACGAGCAGTACTTC.

The rearrangement uses TRBV28 and TRBJ1-5; D unresolved. The CDR3 length is 11 residues. The V gene lost 6 bases and the J gene lost 11 bases, with 11 bases spanning the gap. Germline-derived CDR1 and CDR2 are MDHEN and SYDVKM. DNA of the CDR3: TGTGCCAGCAGCTCGAATACGGCCCAGCATTTT. Amino acid sequence: CASSSNTAQHF.